The T cell receptor beta chain described here comes from a study of blood T cell dynamics during melanoma immunotherapy. Time point specified: week 3, after first cycle of checkpoint inhibitor. Trimming stripped 10 bases from V and 0 bases from J, with 18 bases between. This CDR3 has 15 residues. CDR1 and CDR2 from the germline V gene are MDHEN and SYDVKM. Libraries were prepared by immunoSEQ multiplex PCR; TCRdb keeps only in-frame clonotypes and omits some of them. The sample lists around 15,000 clones; approximately 94% were seen once. J is TRBJ1-2 and V is TRBV28; TRBD1 is a possible D gene (6 bases). This sequence originates from a human donor with melanoma. Sequences were derived from effector memory CD8+ T cells from blood, sampled from a patient treated with checkpoint blockade. In DNA form, the CDR3 reads TGTGCCATCAGGATCCGGGACACTCCTAACTATGGCTACACCTTC. Its translation is CAIRIRDTPNYGYTF.